This T cell receptor beta chain was identified during a study of T cells in women clearing cervical HPV infection. V was shortened by 1 base and J by 6 bases, with 7 bases between the two germline ends. The CDR3 runs 13 residues. On this clone: Coverage ceases 3 residues before the CDR3 finishes, and the germline J gene fills in the end.

Assay used: immunoSEQ multiplex PCR; TCRdb lists only in-frame clones, some missing. The ten most abundant clones cover around 7% of a sample with tens of thousands of clones. The clonotype comes from a woman between 18 and 69 years old with a cervical HPV16 infection that either progressed to CIN3+ or cleared (not recorded which). The chain uses TRBV12-3 or TRBV12-4 and TRBJ2-1; D uncertain. Sample: blood buffy coat. CDR3 bases read: TGTGCCAGCAGTTTAGGTGTCCTCAATGAG. Translation gives CASSLGVLNE. The CDR3, in full, reads CASSLGVLNEQFF.